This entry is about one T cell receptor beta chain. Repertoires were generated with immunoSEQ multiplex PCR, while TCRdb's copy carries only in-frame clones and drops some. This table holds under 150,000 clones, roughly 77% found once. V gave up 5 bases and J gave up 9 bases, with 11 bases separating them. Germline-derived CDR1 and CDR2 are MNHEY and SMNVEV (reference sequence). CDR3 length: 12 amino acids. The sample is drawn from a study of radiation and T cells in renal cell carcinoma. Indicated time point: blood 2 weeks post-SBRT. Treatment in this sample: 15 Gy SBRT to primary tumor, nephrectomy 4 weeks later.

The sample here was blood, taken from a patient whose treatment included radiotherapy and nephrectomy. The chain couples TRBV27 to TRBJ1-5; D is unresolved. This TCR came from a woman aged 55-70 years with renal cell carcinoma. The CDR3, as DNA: TGTGCCAGCAGTCCGACTCTTTGGCCCCAGCATTTT. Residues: CASSPTLWPQHF.